The rows below give T cell receptor beta chains drawn from one sample of a study of CD4 T cells in relation to SARS-CoV-2 and coronaviruses. Profiling relied on immunoSEQ multiplex PCR, and the TCRdb table lists in-frame clones only, not all of them. Among about 43,000 clones, approximately 80% were seen once, and the ten largest hold approximately 1.5%. No cognate antigen is known for these TCRs. Material: naive CD4+ T cells from PBMCs, cultured in vitro. The receptors originated from an adult with COVID-19. Each CDR3 is given with its conserved first and last residue. The D gene is left open where the match is weak. Where a row states a size, it is once, few, many or the class of an expanded clone; other rows omit it.

>TRBJ2-7|-|TRBV4-1|few
TGCGCCAGCAGCCTCCGCCACAGGGAATTGTACGAGCAGTACTTC
CASSLRHRELYEQYF
>TRBJ2-1|-|TRBV20-1|-
TGCAGTGCCGAAACGGACTCTCAGTTCTTC
CSAETDSQFF
>TRBJ2-3|TRBD2|TRBV10-3|-
TGTGCCATCAGTGAGTCTTTGACTAGCGGGAGGGGGAATACGCAGTATTTT
CAISESLTSGRGNTQYF
>TRBJ2-7|TRBD1|TRBV4-3|-
TGCGCCAGCAGCCGAGGACAGGGAAGCTACGAGCAGTACTTC
CASSRGQGSYEQYF
>TRBJ2-2|-|TRBV5-4|-
TGTGCCAGCAGCTTGGGGGACTTGAACACCGGGGAGCTGTTTTTT
CASSLGDLNTGELFF
>TRBJ2-5|TRBD2|TRBV5-1|-
TGCGCCAGCAGCTTGGGGACTAGCGGGAGCGGAGAGACCCAGTACTTC
CASSLGTSGSGETQYF
>TRBJ1-6|TRBD1|TRBV19|-
TGTGCCAGTAGGACCGGGACAGGGGAATATGGCTCACCCCTCCACTTT
CASRTGTGEYGSPLHF
>TRBJ2-5|-|TRBV11-2|-
TGTGCCAGCAGCGGACCCCTTGAGACCCAGTACTTC
CASSGPLETQYF
>TRBJ2-2|TRBD1|TRBV2|-
TGTGCCAGCAGTCGGGACAGCGTCGCGAACACCGGGGAGCTGTTTTTT
CASSRDSVANTGELFF
>TRBJ2-2|TRBD2|TRBV7-2|-
TGTGCCAGCAGCCTAATACTAGCGGGAGGTATGAGGACCGGGGAGCTGTTTTTT
CASSLILAGGMRTGELFF
>TRBJ2-7|-|TRBV6-5|-
TGTGCCAGCAGTTACTCCGACGGATACGAGCAGTACTTC
CASSYSDGYEQYF
>TRBJ1-1|-|TRBV2|once
TGTGCCAGCAGTTGGGGGGGCAAGGCTGAAGCTTTCTTT
CASSWGGKAEAFF
>TRBJ2-2|-|TRBV19|-
TGTGCCAGTAGTACCGCCCATGGGGGGTCCGGGGAGCTGTTTTTT
CASSTAHGGSGELFF
>TRBJ2-7|TRBD2|TRBV18|-
TGTGCCAGCTCACCCAATCTAGCGGGACGCGAGCAGTACTTC
CASSPNLAGREQYF
>TRBJ1-6|-|TRBV28|few
TGTGCCAGCAGTCTACCCGGGGAGGGGGATTCACCCCTCCACTTT
CASSLPGEGDSPLHF
>TRBJ1-5|-|TRBV2|few
TGTGCCAGCCGTCGCAATCAGCCCCAGCATTTT
CASRRNQPQHF
>TRBJ2-1|TRBD2|TRBV4-1|-
TGCGCCAGCAGCCAAGGTACCGGGACTAGCGGGAGCCGGCAGTTCTTC
CASSQGTGTSGSRQFF
>TRBJ2-7|-|TRBV6-5|few
TGTGCCAGCACCAGAGGGCAGGGGTTCTCCGAGCAGTACTTC
CASTRGQGFSEQYF
>TRBJ2-3|-|TRBV5-1|-
TGCGCCAGCAGCTTGGTAGGCTACCCCACAGATACGCAGTATTTT
CASSLVGYPTDTQYF
>TRBJ2-3|-|TRBV18|-
TGTGCCAGCTCACGTGCAGATACGCAGTATTTT
CASSRADTQYF
>TRBJ2-5|-|TRBV5-1|once
TGCGCCAGCAGGGCGAGCGCGGAGACCCAGTACTTC
CASRASAETQYF
>TRBJ1-6|TRBD1|TRBV7-9|few
TGTGCCAGCAGCCGGCAGGGGGTGGGCAATTCACCCCTCCACTTT
CASSRQGVGNSPLHF
>TRBJ1-1|-|TRBV4-1|-
TGCGCCAGCAGCCAAGAGTCTCGGGGCCGGTTGAACACTGAAGCTTTCTTT
CASSQESRGRLNTEAFF
>TRBJ2-1|-|TRBV7-3|-
TGTGCCAGCAGCAAGAGGGGGGAGTCGGACAATGAGCAGTTCTTC
CASSKRGESDNEQFF
>TRBJ1-2|-|TRBV5-6|-
TGTGCCAGCAGCCCCGGGGTGGGCTATGGCTACACCTTC
CASSPGVGYGYTF
>TRBJ2-1|-|TRBV30|-
TGTGCCTGGAGCGACAACGGGGGTGAGCAGTTCTTC
CAWSDNGGEQFF
>TRBJ2-7|TRBD2|TRBV19|once
TGTGCCAGTAGTATCGGACTAGCGGGAGAAACCTCCTACGAGCAGTACTTC
CASSIGLAGETSYEQYF